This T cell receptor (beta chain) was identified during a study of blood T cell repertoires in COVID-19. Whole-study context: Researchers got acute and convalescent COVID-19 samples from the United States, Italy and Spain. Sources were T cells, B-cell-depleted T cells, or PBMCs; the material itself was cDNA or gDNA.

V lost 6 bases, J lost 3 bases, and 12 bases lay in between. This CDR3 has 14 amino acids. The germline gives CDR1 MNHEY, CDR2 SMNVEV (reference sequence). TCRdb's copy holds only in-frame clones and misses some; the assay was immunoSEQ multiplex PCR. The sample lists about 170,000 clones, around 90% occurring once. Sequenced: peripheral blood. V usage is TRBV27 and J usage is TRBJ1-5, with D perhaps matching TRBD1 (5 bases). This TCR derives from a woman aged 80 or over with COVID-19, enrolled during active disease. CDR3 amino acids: CASSQGLVNQPQHF. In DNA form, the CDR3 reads TGTGCCAGCAGCCAGGGCCTCGTCAATCAGCCCCAGCATTTT.